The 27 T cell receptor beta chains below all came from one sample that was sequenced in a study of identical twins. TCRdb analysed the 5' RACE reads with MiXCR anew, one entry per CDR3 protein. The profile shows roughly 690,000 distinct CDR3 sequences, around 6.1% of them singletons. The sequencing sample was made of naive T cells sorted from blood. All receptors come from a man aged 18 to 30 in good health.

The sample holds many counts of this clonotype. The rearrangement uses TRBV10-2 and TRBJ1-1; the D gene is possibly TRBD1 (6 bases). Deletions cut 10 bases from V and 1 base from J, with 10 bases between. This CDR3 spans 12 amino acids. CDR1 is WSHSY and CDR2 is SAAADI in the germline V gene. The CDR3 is CATARGNTEAFF. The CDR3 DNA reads TGCGCCACTGCCAGGGGGAACACTGAAGCTTTCTTT.

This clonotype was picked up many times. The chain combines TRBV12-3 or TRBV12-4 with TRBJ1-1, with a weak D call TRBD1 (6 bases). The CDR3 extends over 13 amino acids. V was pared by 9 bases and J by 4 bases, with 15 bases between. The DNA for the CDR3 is TGTGCCAGTCGGGAGCAACAGGGCACTGAAGCTTTCTTT. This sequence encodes CASREQQGTEAFF.

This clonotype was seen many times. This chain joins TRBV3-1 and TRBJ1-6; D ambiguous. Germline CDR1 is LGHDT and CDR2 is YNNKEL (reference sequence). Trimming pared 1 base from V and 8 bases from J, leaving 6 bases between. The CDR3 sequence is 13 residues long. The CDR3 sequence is CASSQVVDSPLHF. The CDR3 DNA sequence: TGTGCCAGCAGCCAAGTTGTCGATTCACCCCTCCACTTT.

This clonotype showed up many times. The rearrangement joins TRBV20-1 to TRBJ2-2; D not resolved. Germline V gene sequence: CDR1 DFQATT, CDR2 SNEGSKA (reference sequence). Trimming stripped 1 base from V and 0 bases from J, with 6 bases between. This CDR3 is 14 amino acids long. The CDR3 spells CSARGTANTGELFF. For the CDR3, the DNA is TGCAGTGCTAGAGGGACCGCGAACACCGGGGAGCTGTTTTTT.

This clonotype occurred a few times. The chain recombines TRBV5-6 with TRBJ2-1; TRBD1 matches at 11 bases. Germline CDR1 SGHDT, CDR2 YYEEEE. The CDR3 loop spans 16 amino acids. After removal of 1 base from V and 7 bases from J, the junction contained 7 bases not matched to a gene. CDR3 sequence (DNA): TGTGCCAGCAGCTTGTGGGGGACAGGGGGTGTAAATGAGCAGTTCTTC. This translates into CASSLWGTGGVNEQFF. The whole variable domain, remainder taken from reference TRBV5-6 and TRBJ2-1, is DAGVTQSPTHLIKTRGQQVTLRCSPKSGHDTVSWYQQALGQGPQFIFQYYEEEERQRGNFPDRFSGHQFPNYSSELNVNALLLGDSALYLCASSLWGTGGVNEQFFGPGTRLTVL.

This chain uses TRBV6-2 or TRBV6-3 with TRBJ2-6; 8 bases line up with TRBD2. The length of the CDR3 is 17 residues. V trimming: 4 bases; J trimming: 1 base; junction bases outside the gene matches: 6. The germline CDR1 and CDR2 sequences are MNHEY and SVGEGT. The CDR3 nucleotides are TGTGCCAGCAGTTCGAGCGGGAGTACGTCTGGGGCCAACGTCCTGACTTTC. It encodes CASSSSGSTSGANVLTF.

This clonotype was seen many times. The CDR3 region has the DNA TGTGCCAGCAGTAGGACAGGGGCCTACAATGAGCAGTTCTTC. Translation gives CASSRTGAYNEQFF. The rearrangement links TRBV27 to TRBJ2-1; the match to TRBD1 covers 9 bases. Germline assignment: CDR1 MNHEY and CDR2 SMNVEV (reference sequence). V shed 5 bases, J shed 2 bases, and the junction held 1 base outside the gene matches. The CDR3 sequence is 14 residues long.

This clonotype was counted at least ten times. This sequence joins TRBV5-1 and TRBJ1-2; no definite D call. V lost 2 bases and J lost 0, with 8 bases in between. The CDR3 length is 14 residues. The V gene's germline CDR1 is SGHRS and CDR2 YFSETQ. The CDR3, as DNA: TGCGCCAGCAGCTTTGCAACACCTAACTATGGCTACACCTTC. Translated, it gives CASSFATPNYGYTF. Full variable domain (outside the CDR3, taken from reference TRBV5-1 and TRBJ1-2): KAGVTQTPRYLIKTRGQQVTLSCSPISGHRSVSWYQQTPGQGLQFLFEYFSETQRNKGNFPGRFSGRQFSNSRSEMNVSTLELGDSALYLCASSFATPNYGYTFGSGTRLTVV.

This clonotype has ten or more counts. Here the CDR3 DNA reads TGTGCCAGCAGCCCCTTGGGGGGACAGGAGGAAAAACTGTTTTTT. Its translation: CASSPLGGQEEKLFF. V gene TRBV12-3 or TRBV12-4 combines with J gene TRBJ1-4; 8 nucleotides align to TRBD1. After removal of 6 bases from V and 8 bases from J, the junction contained 11 bases not matched to a gene. The CDR3 extends over 15 amino acids.

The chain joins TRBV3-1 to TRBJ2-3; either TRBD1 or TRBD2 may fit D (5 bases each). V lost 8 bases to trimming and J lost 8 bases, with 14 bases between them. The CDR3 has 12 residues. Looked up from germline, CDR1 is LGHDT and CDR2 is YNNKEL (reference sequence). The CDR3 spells CASGAPGSTQYF. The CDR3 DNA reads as TGTGCCAGCGGGGCCCCGGGGAGTACGCAGTATTTT.

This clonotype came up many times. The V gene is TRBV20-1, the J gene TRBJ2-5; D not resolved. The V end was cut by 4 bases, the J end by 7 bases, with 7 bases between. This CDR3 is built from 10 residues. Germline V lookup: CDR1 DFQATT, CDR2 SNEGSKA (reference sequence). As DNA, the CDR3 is TGCAGTGCTACCGAGTTGACCCAGTACTTC. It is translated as CSATELTQYF.

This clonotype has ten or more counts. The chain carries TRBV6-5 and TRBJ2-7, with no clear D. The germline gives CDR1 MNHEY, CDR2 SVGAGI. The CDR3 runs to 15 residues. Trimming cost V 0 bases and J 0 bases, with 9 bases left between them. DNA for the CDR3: TGTGCCAGCAGTTACTCGGGCCAGGTCTCCTACGAGCAGTACTTC. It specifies CASSYSGQVSYEQYF.

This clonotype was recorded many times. The CDR3 loop is CASSLDRSGYEQYF. As DNA, the CDR3 is TGTGCCAGCAGCTTGGACAGGAGTGGTTACGAGCAGTACTTC. This rearrangement joins TRBV5-6 to TRBJ2-7; tentative D call: TRBD1 (5 bases). CDR3 length: 14 amino acids. The V gene lost 0 bases and the J gene lost 4 bases, with 11 bases spanning the gap. CDR1 is SGHDT and CDR2 is YYEEEE in the germline V gene.

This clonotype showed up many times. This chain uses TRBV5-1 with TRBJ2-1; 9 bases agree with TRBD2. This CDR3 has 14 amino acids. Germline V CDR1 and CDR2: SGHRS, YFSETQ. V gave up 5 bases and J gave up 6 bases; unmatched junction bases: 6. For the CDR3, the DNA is TGCGCCAGCAGAGCGGGAGGCTCCGGCAATGAGCAGTTCTTC. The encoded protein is CASRAGGSGNEQFF.

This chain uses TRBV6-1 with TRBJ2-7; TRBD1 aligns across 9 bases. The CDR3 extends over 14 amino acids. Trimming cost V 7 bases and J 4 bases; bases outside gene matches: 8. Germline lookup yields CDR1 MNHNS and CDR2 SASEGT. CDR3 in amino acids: CASKQGAGGYEQYV. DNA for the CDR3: TGTGCCAGCAAACAGGGGGCAGGCGGTTACGAGCAGTACGTC.

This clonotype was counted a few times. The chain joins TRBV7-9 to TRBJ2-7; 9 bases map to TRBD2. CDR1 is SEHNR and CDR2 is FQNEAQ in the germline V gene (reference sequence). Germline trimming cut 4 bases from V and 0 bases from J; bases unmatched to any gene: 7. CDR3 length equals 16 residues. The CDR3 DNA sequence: TGTGCCAGCAGCTCAGAGACTAGCGGATTCTCCTACGAGCAGTACTTC. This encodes CASSSETSGFSYEQYF.

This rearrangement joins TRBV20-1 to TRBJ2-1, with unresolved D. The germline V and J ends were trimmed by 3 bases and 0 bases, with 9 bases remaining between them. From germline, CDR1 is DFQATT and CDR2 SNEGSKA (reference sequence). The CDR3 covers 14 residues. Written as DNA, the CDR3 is TGCAGTGCTAGCGATTGGGACTCCTACAATGAGCAGTTCTTC. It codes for CSASDWDSYNEQFF.

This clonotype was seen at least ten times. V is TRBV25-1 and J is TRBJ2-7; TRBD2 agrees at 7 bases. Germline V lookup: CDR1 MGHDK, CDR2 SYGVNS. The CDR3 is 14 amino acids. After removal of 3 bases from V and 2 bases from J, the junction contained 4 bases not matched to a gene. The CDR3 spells CASSDAGVTYEQYF. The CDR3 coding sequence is TGTGCCAGCAGTGACGCGGGAGTGACCTACGAGCAGTACTTC.

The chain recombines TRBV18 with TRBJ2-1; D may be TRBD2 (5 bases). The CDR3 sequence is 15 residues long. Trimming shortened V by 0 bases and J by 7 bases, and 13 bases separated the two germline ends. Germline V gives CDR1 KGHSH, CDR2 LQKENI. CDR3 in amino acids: CASSPPDWRANEQFF. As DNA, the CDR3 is TGTGCCAGCTCACCACCGGATTGGCGGGCGAATGAGCAGTTCTTC.

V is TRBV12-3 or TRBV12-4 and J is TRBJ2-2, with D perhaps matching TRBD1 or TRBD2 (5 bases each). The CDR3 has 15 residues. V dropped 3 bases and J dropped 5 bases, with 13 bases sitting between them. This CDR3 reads CASSFGAGSTGELFF. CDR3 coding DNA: TGTGCCAGCAGTTTCGGGGCAGGGAGTACCGGGGAGCTGTTTTTT.

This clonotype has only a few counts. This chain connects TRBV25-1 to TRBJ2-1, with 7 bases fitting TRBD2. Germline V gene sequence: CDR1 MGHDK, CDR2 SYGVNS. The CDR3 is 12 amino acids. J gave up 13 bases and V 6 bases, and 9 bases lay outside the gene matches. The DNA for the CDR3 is TGTGCCAGCAGGACCGGGACTAACTCTCAGTTCTTC. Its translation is CASRTGTNSQFF.

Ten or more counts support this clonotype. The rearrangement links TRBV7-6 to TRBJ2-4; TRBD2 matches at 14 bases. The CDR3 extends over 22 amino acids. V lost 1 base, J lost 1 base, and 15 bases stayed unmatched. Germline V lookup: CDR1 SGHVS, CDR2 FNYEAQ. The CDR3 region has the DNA TGTGCCAGCAGCTTAGATATTTTCACCGGGACTAGCGGGAGTAGGGCCAAAAACATTCAGTACTTC. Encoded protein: CASSLDIFTGTSGSRAKNIQYF.

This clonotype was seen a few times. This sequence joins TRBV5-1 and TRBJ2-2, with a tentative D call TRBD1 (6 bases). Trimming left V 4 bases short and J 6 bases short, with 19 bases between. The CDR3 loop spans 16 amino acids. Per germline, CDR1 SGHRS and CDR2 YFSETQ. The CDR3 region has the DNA TGCGCCAGCAGCCCACAGGACAGTGTTCTAGCCGGGGAGCTGTTTTTT. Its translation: CASSPQDSVLAGELFF. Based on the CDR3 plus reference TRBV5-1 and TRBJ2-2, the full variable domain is KAGVTQTPRYLIKTRGQQVTLSCSPISGHRSVSWYQQTPGQGLQFLFEYFSETQRNKGNFPGRFSGRQFSNSRSEMNVSTLELGDSALYLCASSPQDSVLAGELFFGEGSRLTVL.

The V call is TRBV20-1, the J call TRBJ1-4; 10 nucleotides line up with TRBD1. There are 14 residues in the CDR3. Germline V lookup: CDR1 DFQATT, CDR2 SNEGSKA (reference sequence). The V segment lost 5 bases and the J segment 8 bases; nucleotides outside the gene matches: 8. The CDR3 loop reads CSAAGTGDGEKLFF. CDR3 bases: TGCAGTGCTGCTGGGACAGGGGACGGAGAAAAACTGTTTTTT.

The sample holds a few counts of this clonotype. The CDR3 sequence is CASSFWRGQNIQYF. The CDR3 region has the DNA TGTGCCAGCAGTTTTTGGCGGGGGCAAAACATTCAGTACTTC. The rearrangement links TRBV27 to TRBJ2-4, with D possibly TRBD2 on 7 matching bases. This CDR3 contains 14 residues. Trimming pared 3 bases from V and 5 bases from J, leaving 11 bases between. Germline CDR1 MNHEY, CDR2 SMNVEV (reference sequence).

In nucleotides, the CDR3 is TGCAGCGTGGGGGGGGGATCGAACACCGGGGAGCTGTTTTTT. This encodes CSVGGGSNTGELFF. This chain connects TRBV29-1 to TRBJ2-2, with 7 bases lining up with TRBD2. After removal of 6 bases from V and 0 bases from J, the junction contained 4 bases not matched to a gene. This CDR3 is built from 14 residues. Germline V CDR1 and CDR2: SQVTM, ANQGSEA.

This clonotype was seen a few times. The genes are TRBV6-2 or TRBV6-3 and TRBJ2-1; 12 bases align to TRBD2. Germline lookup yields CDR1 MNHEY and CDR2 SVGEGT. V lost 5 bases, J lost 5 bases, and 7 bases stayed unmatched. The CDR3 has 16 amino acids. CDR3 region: CASSSHGLAGNNEQFF. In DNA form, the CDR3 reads TGTGCCAGCAGTAGTCATGGACTAGCGGGAAACAATGAGCAGTTCTTC.